Listed below are T cell receptor beta chains from one sample, sequenced in a study of high-grade serous ovarian cancer treatment subgroups. Measured with immunoSEQ multiplex PCR; TCRdb has only the in-frame clones, and not every one. The table lists over 2,500 clones, roughly 70% of them singletons. Sequences were obtained from tumor tissue. These receptors were obtained from a human donor with high-grade serous ovarian cancer. Both conserved end residues are part of each CDR3. D genes are given only for firm matches. The listing skips clone size in some rows; elsewhere it reads once, few, many or a size class.

v_call,d_call,j_call,clone_size,cdr3_aa,cdr3_nt
TRBV5-1,TRBD1,TRBJ1-4,once,CASSRGQGLFATNEKLFF,TGCGCCAGCAGCAGGGGACAGGGCCTGTTTGCAACTAATGAAAAACTGTTTTTT
TRBV6-1,-,TRBJ2-7,-,CASSENRPGLTYEQYF,TGTGCCAGCAGTGAAAACCGACCCGGACTAACATACGAGCAGTACTTC
TRBV7-9,TRBD1,TRBJ1-1,few,CASSSTGERAFF,TGTGCCAGCAGCTCTACAGGGGAAAGAGCTTTCTTT
TRBV9,-,TRBJ1-2,-,CASSGYGYTF,TGTGCCAGCAGCGGGTATGGCTACACCTTC
TRBV21-1,-,TRBJ2-3,few,CASSPSGGADTDTQYF,TGTGCCAGCAGCCCCTCGGGGGGGGCGGACACAGATACGCAGTATTTT
TRBV30,-,TRBJ1-1,-,CAWSVSGVNTEAFF,TGTGCCTGGAGTGTAAGTGGGGTGAACACTGAAGCTTTCTTT
TRBV19,-,TRBJ1-1,few,CASSGNYGTEAFF,TGTGCCAGTAGCGGGAATTATGGCACTGAAGCTTTCTTT
TRBV7-2,-,TRBJ1-1,-,CASSLVGRVNGMNTEAFF,TGTGCCAGCAGCTTAGTCGGCAGGGTAAATGGAATGAACACTGAAGCTTTCTTT
TRBV9,TRBD1,TRBJ1-6,-,CASSGGQGSYNSPLHF,TGTGCCAGCAGCGGCGGACAGGGCTCCTATAATTCACCCCTCCACTTT
TRBV7-8,-,TRBJ1-3,-,CASSLAVSGNTIYF,TGTGCCAGCAGCCTAGCAGTCTCTGGAAACACCATATATTTT
TRBV19,-,TRBJ2-7,few,CASSNRFSYEQYF,TGTGCCAGTAGTAACAGGTTTTCCTACGAGCAGTACTTC
TRBV6-5,TRBD1,TRBJ1-1,-,CASRTGGNTEAFF,TGTGCCAGCAGGACAGGGGGCAACACTGAAGCTTTCTTT
TRBV5-1,-,TRBJ2-7,-,CASSLDVSYEQYF,TGCGCCAGCAGCTTGGACGTCTCCTACGAGCAGTACTTC
TRBV29-1,-,TRBJ2-5,-,CSARAFQETQYF,TGCAGCGCTAGGGCATTCCAAGAGACCCAGTACTTC
TRBV4-3,TRBD2,TRBJ2-2,-,CASSQGRGGRNTGELFF,TGCGCCAGCAGCCAAGGGCGGGGGGGCCGGAACACCGGGGAGCTGTTTTTT
TRBV5-6,-,TRBJ1-4,few,CASSLSWQDYEKLFF,TGTGCCAGCAGCTTATCGTGGCAGGACTACGAAAAACTGTTTTTT
TRBV11-3,-,TRBJ1-1,-,CASSPTGSTEAFF,TGTGCCAGCAGCCCCACAGGGTCCACTGAAGCTTTCTTT
TRBV6-1,TRBD1,TRBJ1-4,-,CASSEALGQGARKLFF,TGTGCCAGCAGTGAAGCGCTAGGACAGGGGGCTAGGAAACTGTTTTTT
TRBV7-9,TRBD1,TRBJ2-2,few,CASSWDRGRELFF,TGTGCCAGCAGCTGGGACAGGGGGCGGGAGCTGTTTTTT
TRBV10-1,-,TRBJ1-1,large,CASSESGLATEAFF,TGCGCCAGCAGTGAGTCGGGCCTGGCGACTGAAGCTTTCTTT